The sequence of this T cell receptor (beta chain) was determined in a study of T cells in Graves' hyperthyroidism and ophthalmopathy. Clinical symptoms, serum thyroxine and TRAb, thyroid ultrasound and orbital computed tomography were used for the diagnoses. This clonotype was observed at least ten times. Amplification targeted TCR beta CDR3 regions from RNA transcripts. The primer set for the first-round RT-PCR of the TCR CDR3 was HTBI. MiXCR, run by TCRdb on the multiplex PCR reads, gives a single entry per CDR3 protein. The repertoire holds around 700,000 distinct CDR3 sequences, with approximately 36% as singletons. The sequenced material came from blood. The source is a woman in her thirties or forties with Graves' hyperthyroidism.

In nucleotides, the CDR3 is TGTGCCAGCCTCTCGGGACAGGGCTATGGCTACACCTTC. Protein sequence: CASLSGQGYGYTF. The chain has TRBV2 and TRBJ1-2; 9 bases line up with TRBD1. V shed 8 bases, J shed 4 bases, and the junction held 5 bases outside the gene matches. This CDR3 comprises 13 residues. CDR1 and CDR2 from the germline V gene are SNHLY and FYNNEI.